The clone carrying this T cell receptor beta chain appeared many times. Germline V gene data show CDR1 as LNHDA and CDR2 as SQIVND (reference sequence). V lost 6 bases to trimming and J lost 4 bases, with 18 bases between them. The CDR3 has 15 residues. These data belong to a study of T cell repertoires in cytomegalovirus infection. On the study more broadly: CMV infection and matching HLA type were both indicated by public TCR beta signatures.

MiXCR, applied by TCRdb to the reads, yields one record per CDR3 protein. The sample holds about 300,000 distinct CDR3 sequences; around 9.6% are singletons and the top ten take 2.5%. The sample comprised PBMCs. J is TRBJ1-1 and V is TRBV19; D remains unclear. This TCR was sampled from a human donor in good health (CMV status not recorded). Some clones in this sample may be carry-over from other donors' samples. CDR3 loop: CASSPQTAGSTEAFF. The CDR3 DNA sequence: TGTGCCAGTAGCCCTCAGACCGCTGGGAGCACTGAAGCTTTCTTT.